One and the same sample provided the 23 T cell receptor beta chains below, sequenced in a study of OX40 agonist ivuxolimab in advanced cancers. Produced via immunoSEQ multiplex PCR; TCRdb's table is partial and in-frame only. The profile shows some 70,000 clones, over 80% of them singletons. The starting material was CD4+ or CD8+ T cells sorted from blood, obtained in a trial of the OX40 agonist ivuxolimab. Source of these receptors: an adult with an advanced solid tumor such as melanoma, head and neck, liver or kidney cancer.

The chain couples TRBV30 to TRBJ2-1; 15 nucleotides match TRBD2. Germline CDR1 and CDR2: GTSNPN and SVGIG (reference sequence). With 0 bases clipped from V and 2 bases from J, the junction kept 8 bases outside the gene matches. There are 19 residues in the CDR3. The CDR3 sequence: CAWSVGLAGGPPTYNEQFF. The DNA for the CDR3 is TGTGCCTGGAGTGTGGGACTAGCGGGAGGCCCCCCTACCTACAATGAGCAGTTCTTC.

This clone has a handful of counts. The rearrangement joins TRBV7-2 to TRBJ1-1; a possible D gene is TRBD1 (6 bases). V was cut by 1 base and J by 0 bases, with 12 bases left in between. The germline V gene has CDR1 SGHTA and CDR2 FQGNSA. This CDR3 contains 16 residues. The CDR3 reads CASSLGGAKLNTEAFF. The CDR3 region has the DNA TGTGCCAGCAGCTTAGGGGGGGCGAAACTGAACACTGAAGCTTTCTTT.

CDR3 loop: CASSLSVRDEGETQYF. The CDR3, as DNA: TGTGCCAGCAGCTTAAGTGTTCGGGACGAGGGGGAGACCCAGTACTTC. The chain joins TRBV7-9 to TRBJ2-5, with D tentatively TRBD1 or TRBD2 (5 bases each). Trimming cost V 2 bases and J 5 bases, with 18 bases left between them. The length of the CDR3 is 16 residues. The germline CDR1 and CDR2 sequences are SEHNR and FQNEAQ (reference sequence).

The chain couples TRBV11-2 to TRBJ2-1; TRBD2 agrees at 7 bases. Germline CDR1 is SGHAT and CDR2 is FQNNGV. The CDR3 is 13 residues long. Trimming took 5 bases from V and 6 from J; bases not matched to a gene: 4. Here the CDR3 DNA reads TGTGCCAGCAGCCCCAGACTAGCCAATGAGCAGTTCTTC. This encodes CASSPRLANEQFF. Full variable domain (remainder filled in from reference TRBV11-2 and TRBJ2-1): EAGVAQSPRYKIIEKRQSVAFWCNPISGHATLYWYQQILGQGPKLLIQFQNNGVVDDSQLPKDRFSAERLKGVDSTLKIQPAKLEDSAVYLCASSPRLANEQFFGPGTRLTVL.

In DNA, the CDR3 is TGTGCCAGCAGCTTCGACTCGGTTCGGTACAATGAGCAGTTCTTC. Encoded protein: CASSFDSVRYNEQFF. V usage is TRBV7-2 and J usage is TRBJ2-1; D uncertain. Germline CDR1 reads SGHTA; CDR2 reads FQGNSA. This CDR3 is built from 15 residues. The V gene lost 3 bases and the J gene lost 4 bases, with 13 bases spanning the gap.

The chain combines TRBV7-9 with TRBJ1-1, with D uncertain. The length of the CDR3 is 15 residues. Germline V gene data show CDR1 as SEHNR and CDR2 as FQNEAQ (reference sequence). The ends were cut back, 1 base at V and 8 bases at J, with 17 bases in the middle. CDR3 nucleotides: TGTGCCAGCAGCTTAGTGGCGGGAATTGGCGGAGAAGCTTTCTTT. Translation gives CASSLVAGIGGEAFF.

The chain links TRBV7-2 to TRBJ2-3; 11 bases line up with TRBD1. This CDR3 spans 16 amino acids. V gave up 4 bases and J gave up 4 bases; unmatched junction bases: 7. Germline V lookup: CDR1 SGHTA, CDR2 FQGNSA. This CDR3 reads CASSSGQGALADTQYF. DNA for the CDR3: TGTGCCAGCAGCTCCGGACAGGGGGCTTTAGCAGATACGCAGTATTTT.

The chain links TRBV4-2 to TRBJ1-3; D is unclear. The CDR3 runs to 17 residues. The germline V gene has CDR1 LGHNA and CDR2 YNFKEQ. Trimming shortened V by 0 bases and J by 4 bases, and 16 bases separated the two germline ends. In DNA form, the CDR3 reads TGTGCCAGCAGCCAAGATATGCGACTCCTCGGCGGAAACACCATATATTTT. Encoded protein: CASSQDMRLLGGNTIYF.

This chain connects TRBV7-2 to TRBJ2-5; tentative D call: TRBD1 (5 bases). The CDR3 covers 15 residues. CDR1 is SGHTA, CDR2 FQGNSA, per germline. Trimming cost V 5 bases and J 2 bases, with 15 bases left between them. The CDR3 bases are TGTGCCAGCAGCCCCGCTTGGGCAGGGCAAGAGACCCAGTACTTC. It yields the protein CASSPAWAGQETQYF.

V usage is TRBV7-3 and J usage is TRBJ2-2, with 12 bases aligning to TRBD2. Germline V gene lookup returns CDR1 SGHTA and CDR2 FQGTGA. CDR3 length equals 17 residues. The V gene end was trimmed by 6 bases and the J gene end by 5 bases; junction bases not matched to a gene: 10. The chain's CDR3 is CASRPPGLAGGTGELFF. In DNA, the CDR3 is TGTGCCAGCAGGCCGCCGGGACTAGCGGGCGGAACCGGGGAGCTGTTTTTT. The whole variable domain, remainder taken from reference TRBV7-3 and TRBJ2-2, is GAGVSQTPSNKVTEKGKYVELRCDPISGHTALYWYRQSLGQGPEFLIYFQGTGAADDSGLPNDRFFAVRPEGSVSTLKIQRTERGDSAVYLCASRPPGLAGGTGELFFGEGSRLTVL.

CDR3 region: CASSLRQSLYGYTF. CDR3 in DNA: TGTGCCAGCAGCCTGAGACAATCCCTCTATGGCTACACCTTC. The chain couples TRBV5-4 to TRBJ1-2; D unclear. The germline V gene encodes CDR1 SGHNT and CDR2 YYREEE (reference sequence). This CDR3 is 14 amino acids long. The germline V and J ends were trimmed by 4 bases and 4 bases, with 14 bases remaining between them. Filled out from reference TRBV5-4 and TRBJ1-2, the complete variable domain reads ETGVTQSPTHLIKTRGQQVTLRCSSQSGHNTVSWYQQALGQGPQFIFQYYREEENGRGNFPPRFSGLQFPNYSSELNVNALELDDSALYLCASSLRQSLYGYTFGSGTRLTVV.

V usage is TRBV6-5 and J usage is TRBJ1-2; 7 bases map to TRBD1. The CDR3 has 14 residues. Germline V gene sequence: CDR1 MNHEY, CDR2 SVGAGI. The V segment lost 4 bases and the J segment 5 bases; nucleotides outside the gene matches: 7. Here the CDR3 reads CASSSTGTAYGYTF. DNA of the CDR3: TGTGCCAGCAGTTCCACCGGGACAGCATATGGCTACACCTTC.

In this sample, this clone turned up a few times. The CDR3 nucleotides are TGCGCCAGCAGCGAGACTGGGACTGCATCTGGAAACACCATATATTTT. Protein: CASSETGTASGNTIYF. The chain recombines TRBV5-1 with TRBJ1-3; perhaps TRBD1 as D (5 bases). The CDR3 is made up of 16 amino acids. Germline CDR1 is SGHRS and CDR2 is YFSETQ. Trimming removed 4 bases at V and 1 base at J, with 15 bases between.

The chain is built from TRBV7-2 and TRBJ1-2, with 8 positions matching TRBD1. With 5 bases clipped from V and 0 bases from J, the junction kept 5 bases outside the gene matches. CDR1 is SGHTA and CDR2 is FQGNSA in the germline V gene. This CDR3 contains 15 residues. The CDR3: CASSVGQVANYGYTF. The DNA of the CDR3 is TGTGCCAGCAGCGTGGGACAGGTAGCTAACTATGGCTACACCTTC.

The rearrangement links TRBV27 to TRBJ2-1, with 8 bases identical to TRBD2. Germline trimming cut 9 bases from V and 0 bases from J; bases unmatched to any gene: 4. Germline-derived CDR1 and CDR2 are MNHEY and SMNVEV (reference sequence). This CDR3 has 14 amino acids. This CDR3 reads CASSGTTSYNEQFF. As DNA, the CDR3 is TGTGCCAGTAGCGGGACGACCTCCTACAATGAGCAGTTCTTC.

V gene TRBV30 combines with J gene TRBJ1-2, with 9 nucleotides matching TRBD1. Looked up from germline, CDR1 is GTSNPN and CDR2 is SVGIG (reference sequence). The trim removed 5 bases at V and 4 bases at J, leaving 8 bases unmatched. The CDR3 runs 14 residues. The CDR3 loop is CAWQTGGAIYGYTF. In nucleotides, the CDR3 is TGTGCCTGGCAAACAGGGGGCGCGATCTATGGCTACACCTTC. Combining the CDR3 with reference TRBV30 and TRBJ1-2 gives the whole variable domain SQTIHQWPATLVQPVGSPLSLECTVEGTSNPNLYWYRQAAGRGLQLLFYSVGIGQISSEVPQNLSASRPQDRQFILSSKKLLLSDSGFYLCAWQTGGAIYGYTFGSGTRLTVV.

The DNA of the CDR3 is TGTGCCAGCAGGGAGGGCGGGATTTCAGATACGCAGTATTTT. It is translated as CASREGGISDTQYF. The J gene is TRBJ2-3, the V gene TRBV7-8; D might be TRBD2 (6 bases). This CDR3 region has 14 residues. Germline values: CDR1 SGHVS, CDR2 FQNEAQ. V was trimmed by 6 bases and J by 4 bases, leaving 14 bases between them.

CDR3 amino acids: CASSLITSGMNEQFF. The DNA of the CDR3 is TGTGCCAGCAGCTTGATAACTAGCGGGATGAATGAGCAGTTCTTC. This chain links TRBV5-8 with TRBJ2-1; 10 bases are a match to TRBD2. V was pared by 1 base and J by 7 bases, with 5 bases of the junction left unmatched. Germline CDR1 reads SGHTS; CDR2 reads YDEGEE. The CDR3 is 15 amino acids.

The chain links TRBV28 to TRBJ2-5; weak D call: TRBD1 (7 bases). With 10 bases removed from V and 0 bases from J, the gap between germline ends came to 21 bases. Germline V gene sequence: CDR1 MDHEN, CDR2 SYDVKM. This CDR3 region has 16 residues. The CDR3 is CATRLRGAGYQETQYF. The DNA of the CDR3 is TGTGCCACCCGACTCAGGGGGGCCGGGTACCAAGAGACCCAGTACTTC.

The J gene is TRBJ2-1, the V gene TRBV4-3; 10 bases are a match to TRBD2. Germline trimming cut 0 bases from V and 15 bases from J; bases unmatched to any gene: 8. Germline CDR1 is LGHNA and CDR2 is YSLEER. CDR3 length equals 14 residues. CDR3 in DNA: TGCGCCAGCAGCCAAGAACCAGCGGGAGGGCCGCGGTTCTTC. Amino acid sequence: CASSQEPAGGPRFF.

CDR3 sequence: CASRLWGSNFEQYF. CDR3 nucleotide sequence: TGTGCCAGCAGATTATGGGGGAGCAACTTCGAGCAGTACTTC. The V and J genes are TRBV11-2 and TRBJ2-7; the D gene could be TRBD1 or TRBD2 (5 bases each). Germline CDR1 SGHAT, CDR2 FQNNGV. This CDR3 comprises 14 residues. The V and J ends lost 6 bases and 6 bases respectively, with 18 bases between them.

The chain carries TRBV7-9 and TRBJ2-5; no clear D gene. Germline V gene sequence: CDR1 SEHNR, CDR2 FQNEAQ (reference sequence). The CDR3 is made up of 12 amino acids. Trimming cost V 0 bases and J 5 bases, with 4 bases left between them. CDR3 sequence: CASSLAGETQYF. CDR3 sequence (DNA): TGTGCCAGCAGCTTAGCAGGGGAGACCCAGTACTTC. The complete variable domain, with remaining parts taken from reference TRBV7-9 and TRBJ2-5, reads DTGVSQNPRHKITKRGQNVTFRCDPISEHNRLYWYRQTLGQGPEFLTYFQNEAQLEKSRLLSDRFSAERPKGSFSTLEIQRTEQGDSAMYLCASSLAGETQYFGPGTRLLVL.

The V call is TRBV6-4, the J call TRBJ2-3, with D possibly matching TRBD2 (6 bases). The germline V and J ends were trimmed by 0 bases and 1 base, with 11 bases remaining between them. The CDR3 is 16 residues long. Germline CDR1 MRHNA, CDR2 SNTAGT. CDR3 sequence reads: CASSDSPGVGTDTQYF. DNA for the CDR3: TGTGCCAGCAGTGACTCCCCGGGAGTCGGCACAGATACGCAGTATTTT.